Following are 26 T cell receptor beta chains from one sample sequenced in a study of cytomegalovirus exposure and HLA in healthy donors. This PCR relied on a set of 60 Vbeta primers and 13 Jbeta primers. Using immunoSEQ multiplex PCR, the repertoire was profiled, and TCRdb retains in-frame clones only, with some absent. Among about 120,000 clones listed, approximately 81% were seen once. Specimen: PBMCs. Source of these receptors: a woman aged 40 to 50 in good health and CMV-seronegative.

This clone was counted once. J is TRBJ1-2 and V is TRBV5-4; D unresolved. CDR1 is SGHNT and CDR2 is YYREEE in the germline V gene (reference sequence). This CDR3 has 14 amino acids. The V end lost 2 bases, the J end lost 6 bases, and 14 bases lay between the germline ends. The CDR3 sequence: CASSFPESRDGYTF. CDR3 coding DNA: TGTGCCAGCAGCTTCCCTGAGTCGCGTGATGGCTACACCTTC.

The chain joins TRBV25-1 to TRBJ2-5; 7 nucleotides line up with TRBD1. Near its end, the DNA agrees better with TRBJ2-7, so the J call may be wrong. This CDR3 has 13 amino acids. Per the germline V gene, CDR1 is MGHDK and CDR2 is SYGVNS. Here the CDR3 reads CASGGQAAYEQYF. The DNA of the CDR3 is TGTGCCAGCGGAGGACAGGCTGCCTACGAGCAGTACTTC.

The rearrangement uses TRBV7-2 and TRBJ2-1, with TRBD2 as a possible D gene (6 bases). V dropped 2 bases and J dropped 0 bases, with 20 bases sitting between them. From germline, CDR1 is SGHTA and CDR2 FQGNSA. This CDR3 is built from 19 residues. The CDR3 coding sequence is TGTGCCAGCAGCTTATCGGGAGCGGGCTACTCGAGCTCCTACAATGAGCAGTTCTTC. Translated, it gives CASSLSGAGYSSSYNEQFF.

DNA of the CDR3: TGTGCCAGCAGCGGGGGGGAAAACCAAGAGACCCAGTACTTC. Amino acid sequence: CASSGGENQETQYF. The rearrangement links TRBV5-6 to TRBJ2-5; 7 bases align to TRBD2. Looked up from germline, CDR1 is SGHDT and CDR2 is YYEEEE. Losses at the gene ends were 4 bases for V and 0 bases for J; bases not matched to a gene: 3. The CDR3 contains 14 residues.

The gene calls are TRBV4-1 and TRBJ2-1; TRBD1 agrees at 9 bases. After removal of 6 bases from V and 9 bases from J, the junction contained 12 bases not matched to a gene. The CDR3 spans 15 residues. Looked up from germline, CDR1 is MGHRA and CDR2 is YSYEKL. The CDR3: CASRLPGQGSAEQFF. The CDR3 DNA is TGCGCCAGCAGACTTCCGGGACAGGGTTCAGCTGAGCAGTTCTTC.

The chain uses TRBV6-5 and TRBJ2-7; tentatively, D is TRBD2 (5 bases). Looked up from germline, CDR1 is MNHEY and CDR2 is SVGAGI. With 2 bases removed from V and 2 bases from J, the gap between germline ends came to 13 bases. This CDR3 has 15 amino acids. CDR3 protein: CASSYTGKPAYEQYF. CDR3 in DNA: TGTGCCAGCAGTTACACGGGAAAACCGGCCTACGAGCAGTACTTC.

This chain links TRBV21-1 with TRBJ2-1; TRBD2, the table's D call, was not compared with the DNA. TRBV21-1 is a documented pseudogene. CDR3 length: 14 residues. The CDR3: CASDRTVPVNEQFF. CDR3 bases: TGTGCCAGCGACCGGACTGTGCCGGTCAATGAGCAGTTCTTC.

The V gene is TRBV25-1, the J gene TRBJ2-3; maybe TRBD2 (6 bases). Germline V lookup: CDR1 MGHDK, CDR2 SYGVNS. Trimming stripped 5 bases from V and 6 bases from J, with 9 bases between. The CDR3 is 12 amino acids. CDR3 protein: CASSFGGDTQYF. The CDR3 DNA is TGTGCCAGCAGTTTTGGGGGGGATACGCAGTATTTT.

The genes are TRBV19 and TRBJ2-1; 10 positions agree with TRBD1. In germline, CDR1 is LNHDA, CDR2 SQIVND (reference sequence). V shed 7 bases, J shed 4 bases, and the junction held 7 bases outside the gene matches. The CDR3 consists of 15 residues. The CDR3 bases are TGTGCCAGTACCTCGACAGGGGGCCGATACAATGAGCAGTTCTTC. Its protein is CASTSTGGRYNEQFF.

The chain uses TRBV5-1 and TRBJ2-7; TRBD2 matches 9 bases. CDR3 length equals 15 residues. V trimming: 5 bases; J trimming: 3 bases; junction bases outside the gene matches: 9. In germline, CDR1 is SGHRS, CDR2 YFSETQ. The CDR3 coding sequence is TGCGCCAGCAGGCTAGCGGGGAATAATGACTACGAGCAGTACTTC. It translates to CASRLAGNNDYEQYF. Full variable domain (remainder filled in from reference TRBV5-1 and TRBJ2-7): KAGVTQTPRYLIKTRGQQVTLSCSPISGHRSVSWYQQTPGQGLQFLFEYFSETQRNKGNFPGRFSGRQFSNSRSEMNVSTLELGDSALYLCASRLAGNNDYEQYFGPGTRLTVT.

The J gene is TRBJ2-1, the V gene TRBV4-2; D is ambiguous. The CDR3 has 17 amino acids. Trimming left V 4 bases short and J 0 bases short, with 16 bases between. Per the germline V gene, CDR1 is LGHNA and CDR2 is YNFKEQ. CDR3 sequence (DNA): TGTGCCAGCAGCCCTAAACACAGCCAGAGCTCCTACAATGAGCAGTTCTTC. This gives the protein CASSPKHSQSSYNEQFF.

This clone was recorded once. This chain uses TRBV10-1 with TRBJ2-3, with TRBD2 as a possible D gene (5 bases). Germline assignment: CDR1 WNHNN and CDR2 SYGVQD (reference sequence). This CDR3 has 13 amino acids. Trimming took off 0 bases at V and 6 bases at J, with 7 bases between the two ends. The chain's CDR3 is CASSESLVDTQYF. The CDR3 DNA sequence: TGCGCCAGCAGTGAGTCACTAGTGGATACGCAGTATTTT.

The rearrangement uses TRBV4-1 and TRBJ1-5; the match to TRBD1 covers 10 bases. Germline CDR1 reads MGHRA; CDR2 reads YSYEKL. This CDR3 contains 21 residues. J lost 0 bases, V lost 4 bases, and 18 bases had no gene match. The CDR3 loop is CASSPTVVYRDRGHSNQPQHF. The DNA of the CDR3 is TGCGCCAGCAGCCCCACTGTAGTCTACCGGGACAGGGGCCATAGCAATCAGCCCCAGCATTTT.

The chain is built from TRBV29-1 and TRBJ1-1; D is unclear. The CDR3 contains 14 residues. The V gene lost 3 bases and the J gene lost 3 bases, with 14 bases spanning the gap. The germline gives CDR1 SQVTM, CDR2 ANQGSEA. Here the CDR3 DNA reads TGCAGCGTTGACTTGAACCAGGAGGACACTGAAGCTTTCTTT. It yields the protein CSVDLNQEDTEAFF.

The chain's CDR3 is CASSEAGAVTGELFF. The CDR3 nucleotides are TGTGCCAGTAGTGAAGCGGGAGCGGTCACCGGGGAGCTGTTTTTT. This sequence joins TRBV19 and TRBJ2-2; 8 bases are shared with TRBD2. The V segment lost 5 bases and the J segment 4 bases; nucleotides outside the gene matches: 6. In germline, CDR1 is LNHDA, CDR2 SQIVND (reference sequence). This CDR3 spans 15 amino acids.

The gene calls are TRBV2 and TRBJ2-7; TRBD1 aligns across 7 bases. The CDR3 length is 15 residues. Germline CDR1 and CDR2: SNHLY and FYNNEI. The V and J ends lost 5 bases and 6 bases, in that order; junction bases with no gene match: 13. Here the CDR3 DNA reads TGTGCCAGCAGTCCTAATTACGGACAGGCGGGCGAGCAGTACTTC. This encodes CASSPNYGQAGEQYF. Looking up the rest from reference TRBV2 and TRBJ2-7 gives the full variable domain: EPEVTQTPSHQVTQMGQEVILRCVPISNHLYFYWYRQILGQKVEFLVSFYNNEISEKSEIFDDQFSVERPDGSNFTLKIRSTKLEDSAMYFCASSPNYGQAGEQYFGPGTRLTVT.

The V call is TRBV10-3, the J call TRBJ2-2; the match to TRBD1 covers 9 bases. This CDR3 is 14 amino acids long. The V and J ends lost 8 bases and 8 bases, in that order; junction bases with no gene match: 9. From germline, CDR1 is ENHRY and CDR2 SYGVKD. The CDR3 DNA follows: TGTGCCATCGGGGGGACAGGGACTGGGGGGGAGCTGTTTTTT. Translation: CAIGGTGTGGELFF.

This clone was seen only once. V usage is TRBV5-4 and J usage is TRBJ2-1; TRBD1 might be the D (7 bases). The germline gives CDR1 SGHNT, CDR2 YYREEE (reference sequence). This CDR3 comprises 15 residues. V shed 6 bases and J shed 7 bases, with 20 bases lying between them. The CDR3 loop is CASTRSGGLQNEQFF. In nucleotides, the CDR3 is TGTGCCAGCACCCGGTCAGGGGGGCTACAAAATGAGCAGTTCTTC.

The chain recombines TRBV2 with TRBJ1-1; D is ambiguous. Germline V gene data show CDR1 as SNHLY and CDR2 as FYNNEI. CDR3 length: 12 amino acids. V was pared by 11 bases and J by 1 base, with 11 bases between. The CDR3: CAGGRSNTEAFF. Here the CDR3 DNA reads TGTGCCGGAGGACGTTCGAACACTGAAGCTTTCTTT.

This chain's CDR3 is CASSWGDSTYEQYF. CDR3 sequence (DNA): TGTGCCAGCAGCTGGGGGGACTCGACCTACGAGCAGTACTTC. This sequence joins TRBV5-6 and TRBJ2-7, with a tentative D call TRBD2 (6 bases). V lost 3 bases and J lost 2, with 12 bases in between. Germline V gives CDR1 SGHDT, CDR2 YYEEEE. CDR3 length: 14 amino acids. Complete variable domain (other parts from reference TRBV5-6 and TRBJ2-7): DAGVTQSPTHLIKTRGQQVTLRCSPKSGHDTVSWYQQALGQGPQFIFQYYEEEERQRGNFPDRFSGHQFPNYSSELNVNALLLGDSALYLCASSWGDSTYEQYFGPGTRLTVT.

V and J are TRBV5-6 and TRBJ1-5; D is unclear. CDR1 SGHDT and CDR2 YYEEEE come from the germline V gene. The CDR3 length is 14 residues. Trimming took off 0 bases at V and 4 bases at J, with 8 bases between the two ends. CDR3 sequence: CASSLGLGNQPQHF. The CDR3 DNA sequence: TGTGCCAGCAGCTTGGGACTGGGTAATCAGCCCCAGCATTTT.

This clone was seen a handful of times. This chain links TRBV10-3 with TRBJ2-7; 9 nucleotides match TRBD1. This CDR3 is 14 amino acids long. Per the germline V gene, CDR1 is ENHRY and CDR2 is SYGVKD. V shed 4 bases, J shed 6 bases, and the junction held 7 bases outside the gene matches. This CDR3 reads CAISVGQGKGEQYF. The CDR3 coding sequence is TGTGCCATCAGTGTCGGACAGGGGAAGGGCGAGCAGTACTTC.

This clone was picked up many times. This chain uses TRBV6-5 with TRBJ2-1; 8 bases fit TRBD1. Germline lookup yields CDR1 MNHEY and CDR2 SVGAGI. J gave up 8 bases and V 1 base, and 7 bases lay outside the gene matches. This CDR3 has 15 residues. The CDR3 spells CASSYFGQGGDEQFF. DNA of the CDR3: TGTGCCAGCAGTTACTTTGGACAGGGTGGGGATGAGCAGTTCTTC.

This clone is a singleton in its sample. Other DNA sequences within the sample encode an identical CDR3. The chain uses TRBV18 and TRBJ1-2, with D perhaps matching TRBD1 (5 bases). V lost 0 bases and J 2 bases, leaving 7 bases between the germline ends. Germline CDR1 and CDR2: KGHSH and LQKENI. This CDR3 contains 14 residues. CDR3 DNA: TGTGCCAGCTCACCACCGACAGTGAACTATGGCTACACCTTC. It is translated as CASSPPTVNYGYTF.

The J gene is TRBJ2-5, the V gene TRBV5-1; TRBD2 matches at 8 bases. Germline V gene data show CDR1 as SGHRS and CDR2 as YFSETQ. J was trimmed by 2 bases and V by 6 bases; bases with no gene match: 6. CDR3 length: 14 amino acids. CDR3 in amino acids: CASKRLAGQETQYF. CDR3 sequence (DNA): TGCGCCAGCAAGCGCTTAGCGGGACAAGAGACCCAGTACTTC.

A few counts support this clone. J is TRBJ2-6 and V is TRBV5-6, with TRBD1 identical over 8 bases. The V segment lost 4 bases and the J segment 0 bases; nucleotides outside the gene matches: 6. Per the germline V gene, CDR1 is SGHDT and CDR2 is YYEEEE. This CDR3 is built from 17 residues. This chain's CDR3 is CASSRGQGFSGANVLTF. The DNA of the CDR3 is TGTGCCAGCAGCCGAGGACAGGGTTTCTCTGGGGCCAACGTCCTGACTTTC.